Sequencing of this TCR beta chain was carried out in a study of T cell responses to AZD1222 COVID-19 vaccine. About the study: Researchers grouped second doses given at about 4 or about 12 weeks into one pool. General observations from the study: It should be noted that donors were predominantly white British and more often female, and clonal diversity was possibly underestimated. The study sampled repertoires only after the peak T cell response.

Clones were read by immunoSEQ multiplex PCR, and TCRdb kept only the in-frame ones, dropping some. Of 150,000 to 160,000 clones in the sample, about 88% are singletons; the top ten hold 15% to 20%. This clone was seen only once. As yet, its antigen is unknown. Within the sample, other DNA sequences also encode this same CDR3. This CDR3 is 14 amino acids long. V was clipped by 5 bases and J by 0 bases, with 11 bases between them. Germline V gene sequence: CDR1 SEHNR, CDR2 FQNEAQ (reference sequence). This TCR derives from an adult in good health. Source: peripheral blood, taken on day 0 of AZD1222 vaccination. This chain links TRBV7-9 with TRBJ2-7; a possible D gene is TRBD2 (6 bases). For the CDR3, the DNA is TGTGCCAGCAGCCCCCGGGACTCCTCCTACGAGCAGTACTTC. This codes for CASSPRDSSYEQYF.